The sequence of this T cell receptor beta chain was determined in a study of blood T cells in healthy people across ages. Healthy Russian Caucasian donors spanned ages about 6 to 90 years. A minimum of 5 micrograms of total RNA was extracted per sample. A second PCR, run for about 7 to 11 cycles, used a sample-barcoded 5' primer plus a J-beta primer mix. TCRdb reprocessed the 5' RACE reads with MiXCR, giving one entry per CDR3 protein. The sample records roughly 1.5 million distinct CDR3 sequences, approximately 39% being singletons. What was sequenced was blood. The clonotype was recovered from a woman under 30 in good health.

CDR3 in amino acids: CASVDRWQALHF. In nucleotides, the CDR3 is TGTGCCAGCGTGGACCGCTGGCAGGCCCTCCACTTT. This rearrangement joins TRBV14 to TRBJ1-6; D gene uncertain. Looked up from germline, CDR1 is SGHDN and CDR2 is FVKESK. This CDR3 has 12 amino acids. Trimming cost V 8 bases and J 14 bases, with 16 bases left between them.